These T cell receptor beta chains were read from a single sample in a study of Graves' ophthalmopathy and Graves' hyperthyroidism. One entry per CDR3 protein, called by TCRdb with MiXCR from the multiplex PCR reads. This table has 400,000 or so distinct CDR3 sequences, approximately 18% appearing once. The source material was peripheral blood. The source is an adult woman with stable Graves' hyperthyroidism. Both conserved end residues are part of each CDR3. Fields, in order: V gene, clone size, D gene, J gene, CDR3 DNA, CDR3 protein. D genes are given only for firm matches. Only some rows state a clone size, as once, few, many or a class for expanded clones.

TRBV7-9	.	.	TRBJ1-2	TGTGCCAGCAGCTTTGGTCAACTTGATGGCTACACCTTC	CASSFGQLDGYTF
TRBV6-2/TRBV6-3	many	.	TRBJ1-5	TGTGCCAGCAGTTACGGACAGAAGAGACCCCAGCATTTT	CASSYGQKRPQHF
TRBV28	many	.	TRBJ2-4	TGTGCCAGCAGTTCCCCGGCGGGTAACCAAAACATTCAGTACTTC	CASSSPAGNQNIQYF
TRBV5-1	many	.	TRBJ1-2	TGCGCCAGCAGCTTGGGAGTGGGCTATGGCTACACCTTC	CASSLGVGYGYTF
TRBV6-2/TRBV6-3	.	TRBD1	TRBJ1-3	TGTGCCAGCAGTTCCTTTCTTCCGGAGGGGGCTTATGGAAACACCATATATTTT	CASSSFLPEGAYGNTIYF
TRBV12-3/TRBV12-4	many	.	TRBJ2-5	TGTGCCAGCAGTTCCCGGACAGAGGGAAAAGAGACCCAGTACTTC	CASSSRTEGKETQYF
TRBV12-3/TRBV12-4	many	.	TRBJ2-2	TGTGCCAGCAGTTTAGACTTGAACACCGGGGAGCTGTTTTTT	CASSLDLNTGELFF
TRBV6-2/TRBV6-3	many	TRBD1	TRBJ1-5	TGTGCCAGCAGACAAATAGGAGGGGGACAGTCGTTTTATCAGCCCCAGCATTTT	CASRQIGGGQSFYQPQHF
TRBV7-2	many	TRBD2	TRBJ2-6	TGTGCCAGCAGCCCTCGAGAGCGGGAGTATAAAACTGGGGCCAACGTCCTGACTTTC	CASSPREREYKTGANVLTF
TRBV20-1	many	.	TRBJ1-5	TGCAGTGCTTCAAGGGTTAGCAATCAGCCCCAGCATTTT	CSASRVSNQPQHF
TRBV28	many	.	TRBJ1-2	TGTGCCAGCAGCCAGGCGATGGACTATGGCTACACCTTC	CASSQAMDYGYTF
TRBV20-1	many	.	TRBJ2-7	TGCAGTGCCCTCTCGAGAGAAGACTACGAGCAGTACTTC	CSALSREDYEQYF
TRBV4-2	.	.	TRBJ1-3	TGTGCCAGCAGCCAAGACGTGTGGACAAGCGCTGGAAACACCATATATTTT	CASSQDVWTSAGNTIYF
TRBV12-3/TRBV12-4	.	.	TRBJ2-7	TGTGCCACCAGTGAGGGTGACAGTCCCATCTACGAGCAGTACTTC	CATSEGDSPIYEQYF
TRBV19	many	.	TRBJ1-1	TGTGCCAGTAAATCAGAGTACACTGAAGCTTCCTTT	CASKSEYTEASF
TRBV7-2	many	.	TRBJ1-6	TGTGCCAGCAGCCTGGAGTTCTCCTCACCCCTCCACTTT	CASSLEFSSPLHF
TRBV2	many	.	TRBJ1-6	TGTGCCAGCAGTGAAGCGAACGGAAGGGGTGCCGACAATTCACCCCTCCACTTT	CASSEANGRGADNSPLHF
TRBV18	few	.	TRBJ1-5	TGTGCCAGCTCGAACCACGGGGAATGGACTAATAGCAATCAGCCCCAGCATTTT	CASSNHGEWTNSNQPQHF
TRBV19	many	.	TRBJ1-1	TGTGCCAGTAGTACCAACATCCTGGGGTACACTGAAGCTTTCTTT	CASSTNILGYTEAFF
TRBV7-8	few	.	TRBJ2-7	TGTGCCAGCAGCTTCTCAGGGGACTCCTCCTACGAGCAGTACTTC	CASSFSGDSSYEQYF
TRBV7-2	.	.	TRBJ2-2	TGTGCCAGCAGCTTAGCAGTTGGAACTTACACCGGGGAGCTGTTTTTT	CASSLAVGTYTGELFF
TRBV2	many	.	TRBJ2-6	TGTGCCAGCAGTGACTCGGCGTCTGGGGCCAACGTCCTGACTTTC	CASSDSASGANVLTF
TRBV12-3/TRBV12-4	.	.	TRBJ2-5	TGTGCCAGCAGCCTACAGAATGAAGAGACCCAGTACTTC	CASSLQNEETQYF
TRBV19	.	.	TRBJ2-6	TGTGCCAGTAGTAAACGGATCGGCTTCTCTGGGGCCAACGTCCTGACTTTC	CASSKRIGFSGANVLTF
TRBV27	many	.	TRBJ2-7	TGTGCCAGCAGTTTATCGCACTCAGGGTACTACGAGCAGTACTTC	CASSLSHSGYYEQYF
TRBV3-1	few	.	TRBJ1-1	TGTGCCAGCAGCCCCCCTCTGGGGGCGCCGAACACTGAAGCTTTCTTT	CASSPPLGAPNTEAFF
TRBV12-3/TRBV12-4	many	.	TRBJ1-5	TGTGCCAGCAACTTCGGAGGGCAGCCCCAGCATTTT	CASNFGGQPQHF
TRBV20-1	many	TRBD1	TRBJ1-1	TGCAGTGCCATGGACAGGGTCCTTGAAGCTTTCTTT	CSAMDRVLEAFF
TRBV24-1	many	.	TRBJ2-7	TGTGCCACCAGTGACCGAATCCGGGAACCACCGGGCGGGCAGTACTTC	CATSDRIREPPGGQYF
TRBV7-2	many	TRBD2	TRBJ2-7	TGTGCCAGCAGCTCACTAGCGGAGCAGTACTTC	CASSSLAEQYF
TRBV5-1	many	TRBD1	TRBJ1-2	TGCGCCAGCAGCTCCACAGGGGCGAACTATGGCTACACCTTC	CASSSTGANYGYTF
TRBV4-1	.	.	TRBJ1-3	TGCTCCAGCAGCCAAGGGCGCTCTGGAAACACCATATATTTT	CSSSQGRSGNTIYF
TRBV19	many	TRBD1	TRBJ2-7	TGTGCCAGTAGTTCAGGGGGCGCAGTTGGGCGCGAGCAGTACTTC	CASSSGGAVGREQYF
TRBV28	many	TRBD1	TRBJ2-6	TGTGCCAGCACCGACAGGGGCTCTGGGGCCAACGTCCTGACTTTC	CASTDRGSGANVLTF
TRBV2	.	.	TRBJ1-2	TGTGCCAGAGACAGCTATGGCTACACCTTC	CARDSYGYTF
TRBV27	.	TRBD1	TRBJ1-6	TGTGCCAGCAGTTTATCGCCCAGCCGGGACAGATATAATTCACCCCTCCACTTT	CASSLSPSRDRYNSPLHF
TRBV10-3	many	TRBD2	TRBJ2-5	TGTGCCATCAGTGAGTCCACTAGCGGGAACAACGAAGAGACCCAGTACTTC	CAISESTSGNNEETQYF
TRBV6-2/TRBV6-3	many	.	TRBJ1-5	TGTGCCAGCAGTTACGTCGTGGGGGTCGAGGGTCAGCCCCAGCATTTT	CASSYVVGVEGQPQHF
TRBV29-1	.	.	TRBJ2-2	TGCAGCGTTGTAAAGGGTACCGGGGAGCTGTTTTTT	CSVVKGTGELFF